Described below is a single T cell receptor beta chain sequence and its context. This specimen includes other DNA sequences encoding the same CDR3. Trimming stripped 1 base from V and 6 bases from J, with 7 bases between. The CDR3 totals 13 residues. Germline CDR1 LNHDA, CDR2 SQIVND (reference sequence). The assay was immunoSEQ multiplex PCR, and TCRdb's table has in-frame clones only and misses some. The sample lists under 200,000 clones, 86% occurring once. This sample is part of a study of blood T cell repertoires in COVID-19. This clonotype was obtained from a man between 18 and 29 years old with acute or convalescent COVID-19. V and J are TRBV19 and TRBJ1-5; a weak D match, TRBD1 (6 bases). Sequenced material: peripheral blood. This CDR3 reads CASSIGGRQPQHF. The CDR3 DNA reads as TGTGCCAGTAGTATAGGGGGGCGTCAGCCCCAGCATTTT.